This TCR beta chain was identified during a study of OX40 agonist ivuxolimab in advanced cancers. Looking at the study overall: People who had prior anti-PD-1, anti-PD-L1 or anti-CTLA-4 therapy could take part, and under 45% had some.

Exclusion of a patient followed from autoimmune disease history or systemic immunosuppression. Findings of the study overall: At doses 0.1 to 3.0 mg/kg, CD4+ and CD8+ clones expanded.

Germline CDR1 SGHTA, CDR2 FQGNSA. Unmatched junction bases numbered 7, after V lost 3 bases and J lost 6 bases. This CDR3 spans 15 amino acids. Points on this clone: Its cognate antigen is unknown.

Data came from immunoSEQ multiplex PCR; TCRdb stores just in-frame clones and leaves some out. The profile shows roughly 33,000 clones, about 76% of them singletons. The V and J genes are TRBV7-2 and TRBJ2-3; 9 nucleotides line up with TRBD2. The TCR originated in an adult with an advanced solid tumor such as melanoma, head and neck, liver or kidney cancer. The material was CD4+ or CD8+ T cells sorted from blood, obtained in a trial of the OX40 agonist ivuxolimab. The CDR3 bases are TGTGCCAGCAGCTTCCTTGCGGGGGGGATTGATACGCAGTATTTT. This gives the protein CASSFLAGGIDTQYF.